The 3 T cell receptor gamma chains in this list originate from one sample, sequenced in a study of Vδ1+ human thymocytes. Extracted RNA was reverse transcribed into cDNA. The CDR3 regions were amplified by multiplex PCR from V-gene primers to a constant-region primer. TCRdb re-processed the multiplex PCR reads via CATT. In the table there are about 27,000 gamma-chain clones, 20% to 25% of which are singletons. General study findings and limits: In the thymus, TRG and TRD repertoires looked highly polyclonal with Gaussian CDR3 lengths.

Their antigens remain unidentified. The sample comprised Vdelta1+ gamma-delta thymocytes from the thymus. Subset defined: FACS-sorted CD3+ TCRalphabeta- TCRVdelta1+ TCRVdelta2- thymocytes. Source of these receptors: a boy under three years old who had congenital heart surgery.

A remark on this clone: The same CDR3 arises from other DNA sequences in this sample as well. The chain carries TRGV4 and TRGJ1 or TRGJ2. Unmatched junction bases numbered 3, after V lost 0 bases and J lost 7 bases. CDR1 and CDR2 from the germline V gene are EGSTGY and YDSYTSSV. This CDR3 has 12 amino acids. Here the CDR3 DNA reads TGTGCCACCTGGGATGGGTCCTATAAGAAACTCTTT. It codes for CATWDGSYKKLF.

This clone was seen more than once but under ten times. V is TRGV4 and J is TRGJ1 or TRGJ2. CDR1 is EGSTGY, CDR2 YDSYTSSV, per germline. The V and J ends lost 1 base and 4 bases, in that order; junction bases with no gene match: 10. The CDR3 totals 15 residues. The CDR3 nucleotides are TGTGCCACCTGGGATGGCCCCGCTGGGTATTATAAGAAACTCTTT. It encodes CATWDGPAGYYKKLF.

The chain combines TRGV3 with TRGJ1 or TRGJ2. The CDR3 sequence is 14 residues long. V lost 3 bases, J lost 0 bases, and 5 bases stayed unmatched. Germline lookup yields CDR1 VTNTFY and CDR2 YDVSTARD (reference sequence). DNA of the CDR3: TGTGCCACCTGGGACGGCAGGAATTATTATAAGAAACTCTTT. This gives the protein CATWDGRNYYKKLF.